What follows are 27 T cell receptor beta chains derived from one specimen sequenced in a study of tumor-infiltrating lymphocytes in primary liver carcinoma (dated by TCRdb to about 2017). Total RNA and DNA were co-extracted from 20-30 mg of bulk tissue with the AllPrep DNA/RNA mini kit, without cell sorting. The run used an Illumina HiSeq 2500. Using a constant-region primer and ProtoScript II reverse transcriptase, TCRbeta-specific cDNA was reverse-transcribed from 500 to 650 ng total RNA. The TCRbeta libraries were prepared through three rounds of nested multiplex PCR following a slightly modified ARM-PCR procedure. Multiplex TRBV1-TRBV30 forward primers and a Cbeta reverse primer were used in the first two PCR rounds, each of which was run for approximately 9 cycles. TCRdb itself trimmed the public reads at Q25 with fastp, ran MiXCR and retained productive beta chains. Rows with a matching CDR3 protein are joined into one entry that keeps the most common DNA and genes. The sample has tens of thousands of distinct CDR3 sequences on record, 60% to 80% of them singletons. About 38% of the sample goes to the ten largest clones.

The specimen was tumor-adjacent normal liver tissue. These receptor sequences come from a woman aged 30 to 39 with primary liver carcinoma and hepatitis B virus infection.

Notes on this clonotype: As the CDR3 is not closed by the conserved phenylalanine or tryptophan, this likely results from a read error. The DNA is left out, because the CDR3 cannot be placed on it with certainty; the CDR3 is given as TCRdb lists it. The chain links TRBV6-6 to TRBJ1-5; no check of the table's D call, TRBD1, against the DNA was made. 17 amino acids form the CDR3, both terminal residues included. The V gene's germline CDR1 is MNHNY and CDR2 SVGAGI (reference sequence). CDR3 in amino acids: CASSPRGLDRLNQPQHS.

The chain links TRBV7-2 to TRBJ2-3, with unresolved D. The ends were cut back, 5 bases at V and 1 base at J, with 4 bases in the middle. Germline V gene lookup returns CDR1 SGHTA and CDR2 FQGNSA. The length of the CDR3 is 12 residues. The CDR3 DNA sequence: TGTGCCAGCAGCCCCCGCACAGATACGCAGTATTTT. This gives the protein CASSPRTDTQYF. The variable domain in full, completed from reference TRBV7-2 and TRBJ2-3, reads GAGVSQSPSNKVTEKGKDVELRCDPISGHTALYWYRQSLGQGLEFLIYFQGNSAPDKSGLPSDRFSAERTGGSVSTLTIQRTQQEDSAVYLCASSPRTDTQYFGPGTRLTVL.

Details on this clonotype: Because the CDR3 is missing its conserved closing phenylalanine or tryptophan, this is likely a read error. The chain uses TRBV11-2 and TRBJ2-7; D might be TRBD1 (5 bases). From germline, CDR1 is SGHAT and CDR2 FQNNGV. The V gene lost 5 bases and the J gene lost 0 bases, with 20 bases spanning the gap. The CDR3 is made up of 17 amino acids. Here the CDR3 DNA reads TGTGCCAGCAGCCCCTACACCGGAAAAGGGGCCTCCTACGAGCAGTACTCC. It codes for CASSPYTGKGASYEQYS.

The table lists this clonotype with a count of one. This CDR3 is missing its conserved last phenylalanine or tryptophan, likely due to a read error. Because the CDR3's place on the DNA is in doubt, the DNA is left out and the CDR3 is given as listed by TCRdb. The gene calls are TRBV11-2 and TRBJ2-7; the listed D gene, TRBD1, was not tested against the DNA. A total of 14 residues make up the CDR3, ends included. The germline V gene encodes CDR1 SGHAT and CDR2 FQNNGV. CDR3: CASSLVGGLCEQYL.

This clonotype appeared many times. The V and J genes are TRBV28 and TRBJ2-1; 9 bases align to TRBD2. This CDR3 spans 15 amino acids. The junction had 10 bases not matched to a gene; V was cut back by 5 bases and J by 8 bases. Germline-derived CDR1 and CDR2 are MDHEN and SYDVKM. For the CDR3, the DNA is TGTGCCAGCAGTACCGGAGGGAGCGGGAGGCATGAGCAGTTCTTC. Its translation is CASSTGGSGRHEQFF.

This clonotype was counted once. A much larger clone differs from this one at a single base, so this may be a read error. The chain joins TRBV28 to TRBJ2-3, with a tentative D call TRBD2 (6 bases). CDR3 length equals 15 residues. The germline V gene has CDR1 MDHEN and CDR2 SYDVKM. The CDR3 is CASKYVADLFDTRYF. The CDR3 bases are TGTGCCAGCAAGTATGTAGCGGACCTCTTCGATACGCGGTATTTT.

Worth noting for this clonotype: No conserved phenylalanine or tryptophan is present at the end of the CDR3, so a read error is the likely explanation. No DNA is shown, since the ends of the CDR3 on it are uncertain; the CDR3 is the one TCRdb lists. The V gene is TRBV5-6, the J gene TRBJ2-2. The CDR3 extends over 15 residues, inclusive of both ends. Germline V lookup: CDR1 SGHDT, CDR2 YYEEEE. The CDR3 is CASILASRVTGELFI.

The rearrangement uses TRBV12-3 or TRBV12-4 and TRBJ2-2; D might be TRBD1 (5 bases). CDR3 length: 13 residues. The germline V and J ends were trimmed by 6 bases and 4 bases, with 9 bases remaining between them. CDR3 nucleotides: TGTGCCAGCAGCCGACAGATCACCGGGGAGCTGTTTTTT. This sequence encodes CASSRQITGELFF.

Note on this clonotype: Germline is not matched at one junction end, which may reflect a read error. The chain uses TRBV14 and TRBJ2-7; a weak D match, TRBD2 (6 bases). Germline lookup yields CDR1 SGHDN and CDR2 FVKESK. This CDR3 has 14 residues. Written as DNA, the CDR3 is TGTGACAGCAGCCAAGATCGGGGGAGTTACGAGAAGTACTTC. This encodes CDSSQDRGSYEKYF.

On this clonotype: Compared with germline, one end of the junction differs, possibly owing to a read error. The CDR3 reads CAGSPRTGNNEQFF. In nucleotides, the CDR3 is TGTGCCGGCAGCCCCCGGACAGGGAACAATGAGCAGTTCTTC. The rearrangement uses TRBV5-5 and TRBJ2-1, with 8 bases identical to TRBD1. This CDR3 comprises 14 residues. The germline V gene encodes CDR1 SGHKS and CDR2 YYEKEE (reference sequence). Complete variable domain (other parts from reference TRBV5-5 and TRBJ2-1): DAGVTQSPTHLIKTRGQQVTLRCSPISGHKSVSWYQQVLGQGPQFIFQYYEKEERGRGNFPDRFSARQFPNYSSELNVNALLLGDSALYLCAGSPRTGNNEQFFGPGTRLTVL.

As regards this clonotype: The conserved closing phenylalanine or tryptophan is absent in this CDR3, likely reflecting a read error. The chain is built from TRBV28 and TRBJ2-1; D is ambiguous. Germline assignment: CDR1 MDHEN and CDR2 SYDVKM. The length of the CDR3 is 11 residues. The CDR3, as DNA: TGTGCCGGCAGTTTAAGGAATGAGCAGTTCTTA. It codes for CAGSLRNEQFL.

The chain has TRBV6-1 and TRBJ2-7, with D unresolved. CDR3 length equals 14 residues. Germline CDR1 is MNHNS and CDR2 is SASEGT. With 6 bases removed from V and 3 bases from J, the gap between germline ends came to 15 bases. The CDR3 here is CASSLLADNYEQYF. CDR3 bases: TGTGCCAGCAGCTTATTAGCAGATAACTACGAGCAGTACTTC.

Of note for this clonotype: Because the CDR3 is missing its conserved closing phenylalanine or tryptophan, this is likely a read error. Because the CDR3's place on the DNA is in doubt, the DNA is left out and the CDR3 is given as listed by TCRdb. CDR3: CRAARDASNEQFL. The V call is TRBV29-1, the J call TRBJ2-1; the D call in the table, TRBD1, was not verified against the DNA. Ends included, the CDR3 has 13 residues. Germline values: CDR1 SQVTM, CDR2 ANQGSEA.

This clonotype has only a few counts. The chain couples TRBV9 to TRBJ2-1; no firm D call. Germline lookup yields CDR1 SGDLS and CDR2 YYNGEE. The CDR3 spans 13 residues. The ends were cut back, 4 bases at V and 7 bases at J, with 12 bases in the middle. The CDR3 sequence: CASSPPLVNEQFF. The CDR3 region has the DNA TGTGCCAGCAGCCCCCCTCTGGTGAATGAGCAGTTCTTC.

In its sample, this clonotype was seen once. Germline is not matched at one junction end, which may reflect a read error. CDR3 sequence (DNA): TGTGCCACCAGGGATCCGGGGAACTACGAGCAGCACTTC. Amino acid sequence: CATRDPGNYEQHF. The chain employs TRBV24-1 and TRBJ2-7; a possible D gene is TRBD2 (5 bases). Per germline, CDR1 KGHDR and CDR2 SFDVKD. CDR3 length equals 13 residues.

About this clonotype: The final CDR3 position lacks the conserved phenylalanine or tryptophan, pointing to a likely read error. The chain carries TRBV11-2 and TRBJ2-7; the match to TRBD2 covers 8 bases. The CDR3 runs 15 residues. The V and J ends lost 1 base and 2 bases, in that order; junction bases with no gene match: 4. Germline values: CDR1 SGHAT, CDR2 FQNNGV. The CDR3 sequence is CASSLVTGGPYEQYL. CDR3 coding DNA: TGTGCCAGCAGCTTAGTGACGGGAGGGCCCTACGAGCAGTACCTT.

In the case of this clonotype: A read error may account for a junction end that differs from germline. The genes are TRBV30 and TRBJ2-7, with 11 positions matching TRBD1. The germline V gene encodes CDR1 GTSNPN and CDR2 SVGIG (reference sequence). CDR3 size: 15 residues. Here the CDR3 reads CAWTWDRGKSNEQYF. In DNA, the CDR3 is TGTGCTTGGACTTGGGACAGGGGGAAATCCAACGAGCAGTACTTC. Combining the CDR3 with reference TRBV30 and TRBJ2-7 gives the whole variable domain SQTIHQWPATLVQPVGSPLSLECTVEGTSNPNLYWYRQAAGRGLQLLFYSVGIGQISSEVPQNLSASRPQDRQFILSSKKLLLSDSGFYLCAWTWDRGKSNEQYFGPGTRLTVT.

The sample holds one count of this clonotype. It is likely a read error, because the conserved phenylalanine at the end of the CDR3 is missing. The genes are TRBV7-9 and TRBJ2-7; TRBD2 is a possible D gene (6 bases). The CDR3 is made up of 14 amino acids. Trimming took 3 bases from V and 0 from J, leaving 9 bases between them. The V gene's germline CDR1 is SEHNR and CDR2 FQNEAQ (reference sequence). The CDR3 DNA is TGTGCCAGCAGCTTGGGAGGTCTCTCCTACGAGCAGTACATC. Translating gives CASSLGGLSYEQYI.

With respect to this clonotype: At one end, the junction sequence differs from germline, possibly due to a read error. The CDR3 region is CTSNQERPEYNEKFF. DNA of the CDR3: TGTACCAGCAACCAAGAGAGGCCCGAATACAATGAGAAGTTCTTC. J is TRBJ2-1 and V is TRBV4-2; unclear D gene. Germline assignment: CDR1 LGHNA and CDR2 YNFKEQ. The CDR3 covers 15 residues.

With respect to this clonotype: As the CDR3 is not closed by the conserved phenylalanine or tryptophan, this likely results from a read error. The V and J genes are TRBV5-4 and TRBJ1-2; D ambiguous. The CDR3 consists of 12 residues. Germline loops: CDR1 SGHNT, CDR2 YYREEE (reference sequence). The CDR3 DNA reads TGTGCCAGCAGCTTGGAGCGATATGACTACACCCTC. It encodes CASSLERYDYTL.

With regard to this clonotype: Germline and junction disagree at one end, which may indicate a read error. The rearrangement joins TRBV11-2 to TRBJ1-2; TRBD1 is a possible D gene (6 bases). The germline V gene encodes CDR1 SGHAT and CDR2 FQNNGV. The CDR3 spans 12 residues. CDR3 DNA: TGTGCCAGCACTCAGGGGAGTGGAGGCTACATCTTC. Its translation: CASTQGSGGYIF.

Concerning this clonotype itself: A read error may account for a junction end that differs from germline. The rearrangement links TRBV6-1 to TRBJ2-2, with TRBD2 matching 9 bases. This CDR3 is built from 17 residues. Germline loops: CDR1 MNHNS, CDR2 SASEGT. This chain's CDR3 is CVSSEVVAGGPIGELFF. The CDR3 DNA is TGTGTCAGCAGTGAAGTGGTGGCGGGAGGGCCCATCGGGGAGCTGTTTTTT.

About this clonotype itself: One junction end does not reproduce the germline sequence, and a read error may be involved. The rearrangement links TRBV6-6 to TRBJ1-5; D not certain. This CDR3 region has 15 residues. The V gene's germline CDR1 is MNHNY and CDR2 SVGAGI (reference sequence). This CDR3 reads CTSCYSSLVVGPQHF. The DNA for the CDR3 is TGTACCAGCTGTTACTCGAGTCTGGTGGTTGGGCCCCAGCATTTT.

On this clonotype: Given the absence of the conserved phenylalanine or tryptophan at the CDR3 end, a read error is likely. It is unclear where the CDR3 begins or ends on the DNA, so no DNA is shown, and the CDR3 is as TCRdb lists it. The chain is built from TRBV12-3 or TRBV12-4 and TRBJ2-5; the tabulated D call, TRBD1, remains unverified against the DNA. The CDR3 is 16 amino acids in total, end residues counted. The CDR3: CASSYSGTGCTQTHNL.

Remarks on this clonotype: The junction and the germline gene differ at one end; a read error may be behind it. The CDR3 nucleotides read TGTACCAGCAGCCCGAGGGAGACATCGAGCACAGATTCGCAGTATTTT. Translated: CTSSPRETSSTDSQYF. J is TRBJ2-3 and V is TRBV11-2; D perhaps matches TRBD2 (5 bases). Germline lookup yields CDR1 SGHAT and CDR2 FQNNGV. CDR3 size: 16 residues.

With regard to this clonotype: One end of the junction is discordant with germline, which a read error may explain. The rearrangement links TRBV5-1 to TRBJ2-3; D possibly matches TRBD1 or TRBD2 (5 bases each). CDR1 is SGHRS, CDR2 YFSETQ, per germline. The CDR3 has 13 residues. The chain's CDR3 is CASKRGVVDRQYF. CDR3 in DNA: TGCGCCAGCAAACGGGGCGTCGTAGATAGGCAGTATTTT. Using reference TRBV5-1 and TRBJ2-3 for the parts outside the CDR3, the full variable domain is KAGVTQTPRYLIKTRGQQVTLSCSPISGHRSVSWYQQTPGQGLQFLFEYFSETQRNKGNFPGRFSGRQFSNSRSEMNVSTLELGDSALYLCASKRGVVDRQYFGPGTRLTVL.

The chain uses TRBV21-1 and TRBJ1-6; TRBD1 was called by the table and not checked on the DNA. TRBV21-1 is marked as a pseudogene. The CDR3 runs 18 residues. The DNA for the CDR3 is TGTGACAGCAGCGAAGGGGGGGCTGGCAGGACTAATAATTCACCCCTCCTCTTT. This sequence encodes CDSSEGGAGRTNNSPLLF.